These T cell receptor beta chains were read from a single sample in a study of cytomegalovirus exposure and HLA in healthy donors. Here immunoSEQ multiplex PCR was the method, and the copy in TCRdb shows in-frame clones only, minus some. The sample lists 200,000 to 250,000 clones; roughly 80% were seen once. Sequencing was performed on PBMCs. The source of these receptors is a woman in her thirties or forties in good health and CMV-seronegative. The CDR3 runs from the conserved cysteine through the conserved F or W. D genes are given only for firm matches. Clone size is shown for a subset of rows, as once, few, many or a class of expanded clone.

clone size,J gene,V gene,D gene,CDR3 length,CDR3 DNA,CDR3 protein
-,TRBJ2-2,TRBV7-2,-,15,TGTGCCAGCAGCTTCCGGTCGGTAGACACCGGGGAGCTGTTTTTT,CASSFRSVDTGELFF
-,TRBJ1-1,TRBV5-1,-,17,TGCGCCAGCTTTTTATTCGAGCCCTCTCCTATGAACACTGAAGCTTTCTTT,CASFLFEPSPMNTEAFF
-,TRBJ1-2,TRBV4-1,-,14,TGCGCCAGCAGCCAAGATCTATTAGAAAATTACTACACCTTC,CASSQDLLENYYTF
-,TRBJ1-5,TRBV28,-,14,TGTGCCAGCAAAGACACAGGGCACAATCAGCCCCAGCATTTT,CASKDTGHNQPQHF
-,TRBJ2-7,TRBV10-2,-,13,TGCGCCAGCAGACCCCGCCCCCGGGCGGGTTATGTCTTC,CASRPRPRAGYVF
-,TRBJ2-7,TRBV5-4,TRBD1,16,TGTGCCAGCAGCTCCTCCGGGACAGGGTTCACCTACGAGCAGTACTTC,CASSSSGTGFTYEQYF
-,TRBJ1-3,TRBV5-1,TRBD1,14,TGCGCCAGCAGCTTCGGGACAGCGGGAAACACCATATATTTT,CASSFGTAGNTIYF
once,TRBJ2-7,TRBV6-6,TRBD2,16,TGTGCCAGCAGTAAGGCCGGGACTAGCGGATCCTACGAGCAGTACTTC,CASSKAGTSGSYEQYF
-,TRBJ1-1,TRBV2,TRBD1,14,TGTGCCAGCAGTGATCACAGGGGGAACACTGAAGCTTTCTTT,CASSDHRGNTEAFF
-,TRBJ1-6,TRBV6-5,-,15,TGTGCCAGCTCCTTGGCAGCCGGCGGTATTTCACCCCTCCACTTT,CASSLAAGGISPLHF
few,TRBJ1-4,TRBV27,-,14,TGTGCCAGCAGTTTTTATGGGGAGGATGAAAAACTGTTTTTT,CASSFYGEDEKLFF
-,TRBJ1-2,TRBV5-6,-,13,TGTGCCAGCAGCACCGGTGATAACTATGGCTACACCTTC,CASSTGDNYGYTF
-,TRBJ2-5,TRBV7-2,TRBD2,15,TGTGCCAGCAGCCTCCGGGGGGGGCTCCAAGAGACCCAGTACTTC,CASSLRGGLQETQYF
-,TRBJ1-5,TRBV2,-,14,TGTGCCAGCAGTCAGGACGGTGGGAGTGGGCCCCAGCATTTT,CASSQDGGSGPQHF
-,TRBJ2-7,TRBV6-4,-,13,TGTGCCAGCAGTGACTCGATGGGGGGCGAGCAGTACTTC,CASSDSMGGEQYF
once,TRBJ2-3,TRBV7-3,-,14,TGTGCCAGCAGCTTAGGACTCGTTAGTGATACGCAGTATTTT,CASSLGLVSDTQYF
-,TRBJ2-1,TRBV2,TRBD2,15,TGTGCCAGCAGGTCGGGACTAGCCGAATACAATGAGCAGTTCTTC,CASRSGLAEYNEQFF
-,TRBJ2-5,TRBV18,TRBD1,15,TGTGCCAGCTCACCAGGGCAGGGGGCTCGGGAGACCCAGTACTTC,CASSPGQGARETQYF
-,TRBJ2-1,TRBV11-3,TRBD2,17,TGTGCCAGCAGCTTAGAGGGGGGGACTAGCGGTCTGGGGGAGCAGTTCTTC,CASSLEGGTSGLGEQFF
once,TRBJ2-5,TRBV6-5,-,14,TGTGCCAGCAGTTACTCGGCAGGGGAAGAGACCCAGTACTTC,CASSYSAGEETQYF
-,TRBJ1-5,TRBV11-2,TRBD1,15,TGTGCCAGCAGCGCGGGACAGGGGGGCAATCAGCCCCAGCATTTT,CASSAGQGGNQPQHF
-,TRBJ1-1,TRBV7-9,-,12,TGTTCCAGCAGCTTTAAGAACACTGAAGCTTTCTTT,CSSSFKNTEAFF
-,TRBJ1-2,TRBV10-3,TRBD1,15,TGTGCCATCAGTGAGGACAGGGTCACCCATCGGGGCTACACCTTC,CAISEDRVTHRGYTF
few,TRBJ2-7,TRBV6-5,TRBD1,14,TGTGCCAGCAGGGTTGGACAGGGGGCCTACGAGCAGTACTTC,CASRVGQGAYEQYF
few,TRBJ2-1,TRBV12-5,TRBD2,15,TGTGCTAGTCTAACGTCTAGCGGGGCTAACAATGAGCAGTTCTTC,CASLTSSGANNEQFF
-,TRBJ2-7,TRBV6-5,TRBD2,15,TGTGCCAGCAGTTACTCGACTAGCGGGAGGGGCGAGCAGTACTTC,CASSYSTSGRGEQYF
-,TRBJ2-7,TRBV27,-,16,TGTGCCAGCAGGGAGTCCGGAGCGGTTACCCCCTACGAGCAGTACTTC,CASRESGAVTPYEQYF
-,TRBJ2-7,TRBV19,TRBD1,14,TGTGCCAGTCGAGCAACAGGGGTGATCGACGAGCAGTACTTC,CASRATGVIDEQYF
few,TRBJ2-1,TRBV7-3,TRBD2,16,TGTGCCAGCAGCACCTTAGCGGGAGTATCGTACAATGAGCAGTTCTTC,CASSTLAGVSYNEQFF
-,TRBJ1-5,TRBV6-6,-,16,TGTGCCAGCAGTCCAGGGGTCCGGGGAAGCAATCAGCCCCAGCATTTT,CASSPGVRGSNQPQHF
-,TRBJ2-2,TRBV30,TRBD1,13,TGTGCCTGGGGGACAGGACCAACCGGGGAGCTGTTTTTT,CAWGTGPTGELFF
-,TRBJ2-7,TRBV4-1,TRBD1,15,TGCGCCAGCAGCCAAGGACAGGGGGCGGCCTACGAGCAGTACTTC,CASSQGQGAAYEQYF
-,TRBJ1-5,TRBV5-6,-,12,TGTGCCAGCAGCTTGTACGGTCAGCCCCAGCATTTT,CASSLYGQPQHF
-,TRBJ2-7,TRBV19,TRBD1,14,TGTGCCAGTAGTGCCCACAGGGGACCCTACGAGCAGTACTTC,CASSAHRGPYEQYF
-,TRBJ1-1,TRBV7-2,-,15,TGTGCCAGCAGCTCGCAGGGAGGCGTGAGGACTGAAGCTTTCTTT,CASSSQGGVRTEAFF
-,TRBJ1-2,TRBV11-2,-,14,TGTGCCAGCAGCTTGAACAGGGATGTGAATGGCTACACCTTC,CASSLNRDVNGYTF
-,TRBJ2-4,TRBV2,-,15,TGTGCCAGCAGTTCCCAAACTAGCCCAAAAAACATTCAGTACTTC,CASSSQTSPKNIQYF
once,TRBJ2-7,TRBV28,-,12,TGTGCCAGCAGCCAACTTACGAGTCTTCCGTACTTC,CASSQLTSLPYF
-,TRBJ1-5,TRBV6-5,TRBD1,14,TGTGCCAGCAGCCAGGGGGGAAGCAATCAGCCCCAGCATTTT,CASSQGGSNQPQHF
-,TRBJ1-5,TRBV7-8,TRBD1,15,TGTGCCAGCAGCATAAACCAGGGGGGTAATCAGCCCCAGCATTTT,CASSINQGGNQPQHF
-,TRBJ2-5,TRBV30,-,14,TGTGCCTGGAGTGTGACCAGCGGCCAAGAGACCCAGTACTTC,CAWSVTSGQETQYF
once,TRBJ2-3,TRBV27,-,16,TGTGCCAGCAGCCCCAGACTAGTTTATAGCACAGATACGCAGTATTTT,CASSPRLVYSTDTQYF
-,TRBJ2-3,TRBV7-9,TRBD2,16,TGTGCCAGCAGCTTACAGCTAGCGGGGCACACAGATACGCAGTATTTT,CASSLQLAGHTDTQYF
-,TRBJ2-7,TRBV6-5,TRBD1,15,TGTGCCAGCAGTTCCGAAGGGACAGGCGCCTACGAGCAGTACTTC,CASSSEGTGAYEQYF
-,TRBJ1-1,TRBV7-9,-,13,TGTGCCAGCAGCTTAAGGACAGACACTGAAGCTTTCTTT,CASSLRTDTEAFF
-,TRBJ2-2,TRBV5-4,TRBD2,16,TGTGCCAGCAGCTTGGTAGCGGGGGGGTACACCGGGGAGCTGTTTTTT,CASSLVAGGYTGELFF
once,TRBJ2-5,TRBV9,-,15,TGTGCCAGCAGCCCCCGATCCGGGTGGCAAGAGACCCAGTACTTC,CASSPRSGWQETQYF
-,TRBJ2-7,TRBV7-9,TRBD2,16,TGTTCCAGCAGCTCCGGGACTAGCGGAGGGGACTACGAGCAGTACTTC,CSSSSGTSGGDYEQYF
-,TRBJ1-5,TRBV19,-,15,TGTGCCAGTAGTATAATGTCAGGGGCCGTTCAGCCCCAGCATTTT,CASSIMSGAVQPQHF
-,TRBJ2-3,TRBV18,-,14,TGTGCCAGCTCCCCGGACTCGGGCACAGATACGCAGTATTTT,CASSPDSGTDTQYF
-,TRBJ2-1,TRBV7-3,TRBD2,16,TGTGCCAGCAGTCACCTGCTAGCGGGAGGTCACAATGAGCAGTTCTTC,CASSHLLAGGHNEQFF
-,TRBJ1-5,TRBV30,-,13,TGTGCCTGCCGCAGGGGTTCCAATCAGCCCCAGCATTTT,CACRRGSNQPQHF
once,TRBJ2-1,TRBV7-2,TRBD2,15,TGTGCCAGCAGCCGCTCGACTAGCGCTTACAATGAGCAGTTCTTC,CASSRSTSAYNEQFF
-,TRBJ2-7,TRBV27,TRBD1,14,TGTGCCAGCAGCTCGACAGGGGGAGGCTACGAGCAGTACTTC,CASSSTGGGYEQYF